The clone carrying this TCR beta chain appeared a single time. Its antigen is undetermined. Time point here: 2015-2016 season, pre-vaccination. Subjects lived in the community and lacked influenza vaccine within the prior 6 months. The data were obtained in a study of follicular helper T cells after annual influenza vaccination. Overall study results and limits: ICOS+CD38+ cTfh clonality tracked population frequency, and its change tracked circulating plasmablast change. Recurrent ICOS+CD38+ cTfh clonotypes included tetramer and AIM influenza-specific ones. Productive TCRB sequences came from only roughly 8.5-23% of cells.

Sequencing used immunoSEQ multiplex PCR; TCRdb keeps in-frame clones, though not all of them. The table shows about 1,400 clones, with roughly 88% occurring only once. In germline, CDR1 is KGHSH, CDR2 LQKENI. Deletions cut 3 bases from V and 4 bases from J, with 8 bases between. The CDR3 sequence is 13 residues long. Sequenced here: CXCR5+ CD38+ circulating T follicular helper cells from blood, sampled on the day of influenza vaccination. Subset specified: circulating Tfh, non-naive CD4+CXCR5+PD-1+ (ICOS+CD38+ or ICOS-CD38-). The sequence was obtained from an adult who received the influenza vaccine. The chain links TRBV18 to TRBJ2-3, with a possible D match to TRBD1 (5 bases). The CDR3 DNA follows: TGTGCCAGCTCACCTCAGGGTTCAGATACGCAGTATTTT. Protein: CASSPQGSDTQYF.